The TCR beta chain described here comes from a study of blood T cell repertoires in COVID-19. Study-level background: Sites in the United States, Italy and Spain provided acute and convalescent COVID-19 samples. T cells, B-cell-depleted T cells, or PBMCs provided the cDNA or gDNA that served as material.

Authors' methods: Reference gene primer amplification gave nucleated cell count estimates. Clones were read by immunoSEQ multiplex PCR, and TCRdb kept only the in-frame ones, dropping some. For V, J and clone size, that table is used; D and trimming come from the DNA. The sample includes 150,000 to 200,000 clones, around four fifths of them seen just once. V dropped 5 bases and J dropped 7 bases, with 15 bases sitting between them. This CDR3 spans 14 amino acids. Per the germline V gene, CDR1 is SGHRS and CDR2 is YFSETQ. The sequencing input was peripheral blood. The sequence came from a woman in her thirties with acute or convalescent COVID-19. This sequence joins TRBV5-1 and TRBJ1-4; a possible D gene is TRBD1 (6 bases). DNA for the CDR3: TGCGCCAGCAGACCAGCGCAGGGGCCTGAAAAACTGTTTTTT. Amino acid sequence: CASRPAQGPEKLFF.